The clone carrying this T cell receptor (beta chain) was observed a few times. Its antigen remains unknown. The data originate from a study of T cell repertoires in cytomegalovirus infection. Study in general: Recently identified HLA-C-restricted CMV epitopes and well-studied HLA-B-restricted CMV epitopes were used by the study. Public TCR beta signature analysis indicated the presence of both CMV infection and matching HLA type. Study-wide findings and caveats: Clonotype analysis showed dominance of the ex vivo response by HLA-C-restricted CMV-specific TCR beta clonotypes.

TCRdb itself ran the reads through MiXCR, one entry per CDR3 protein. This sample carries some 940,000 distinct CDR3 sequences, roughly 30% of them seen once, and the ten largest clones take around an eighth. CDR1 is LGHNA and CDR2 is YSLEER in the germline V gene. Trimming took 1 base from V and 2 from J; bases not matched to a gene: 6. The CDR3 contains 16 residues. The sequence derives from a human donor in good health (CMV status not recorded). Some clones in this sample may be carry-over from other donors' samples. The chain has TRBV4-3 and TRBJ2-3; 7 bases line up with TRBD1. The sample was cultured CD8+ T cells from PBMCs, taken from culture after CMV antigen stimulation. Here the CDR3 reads CASSQVDRVFTDTQYF. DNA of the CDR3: TGCGCCAGCAGCCAAGTAGACAGGGTTTTCACAGATACGCAGTATTTT.